These 19 T cell receptor beta chains came from one sample sequenced in a study of cytomegalovirus exposure and HLA in healthy donors. This table comes from immunoSEQ multiplex PCR, and its TCRdb copy is limited to in-frame clones, with some not included. The table lists 130,000 to 150,000 clones, approximately 84% of them singletons, with roughly 1.4% in the top ten. The sample was PBMCs. These receptor sequences come from a woman in her 30s in good health and CMV-seronegative.

The J gene is TRBJ2-3, the V gene TRBV11-2, with TRBD1 identical over 9 bases. The CDR3 is 15 amino acids. The junction had 5 bases not matched to a gene; V was cut back by 4 bases and J by 3 bases. Looked up from germline, CDR1 is SGHAT and CDR2 is FQNNGV. CDR3 sequence (DNA): TGTGCCAGCAGCTCGGGGACAGGGTTTACAGATACGCAGTATTTT. This gives the protein CASSSGTGFTDTQYF.

CDR3 sequence (DNA): TGTGCCAGCAGCTTGCCGAGTCAGAACACTGAAGCTTTCTTT. Its translation is CASSLPSQNTEAFF. V and J are TRBV5-6 and TRBJ1-1, with D unresolved. Trimming took 1 base from V and 1 from J, leaving 8 bases between them. The CDR3 is 14 residues long. The germline CDR1 and CDR2 sequences are SGHDT and YYEEEE.

V usage is TRBV5-1 and J usage is TRBJ1-2, with TRBD1 matching over 12 bases. The V segment lost 3 bases and the J segment 8 bases; nucleotides outside the gene matches: 8. The CDR3 is 15 amino acids. From germline, CDR1 is SGHRS and CDR2 YFSETQ. The CDR3 DNA sequence: TGCGCCAGCAGCTGGGGGGGACAGGGGGCAGAAGGCTACACCTTC. Its translation: CASSWGGQGAEGYTF.

The CDR3 DNA reads as TGCAGCGTTGTTCCCCGCGGAGACGAGCAGTTCTTC. Encoded protein: CSVVPRGDEQFF. The J gene is TRBJ2-1, the V gene TRBV29-1, with no clear D. This CDR3 has 12 amino acids. Trimming pared 4 bases from V and 10 bases from J, leaving 14 bases between. CDR1 is SQVTM, CDR2 ANQGSEA, per germline.

This sequence joins TRBV2 and TRBJ2-1; tentative D call: TRBD1 (6 bases). CDR1 and CDR2 (germline): SNHLY, FYNNEI. The CDR3 has 12 residues. Trimming stripped 7 bases from V and 7 bases from J, with 11 bases between. CDR3 amino acids: CASKQGWNEQFF. The DNA of the CDR3 is TGTGCCAGCAAGCAGGGGTGGAATGAGCAGTTCTTC.

The CDR3 region is CASRKTASYEQYF. The CDR3 region has the DNA TGTGCCAGCAGAAAGACAGCCTCCTACGAGCAGTACTTC. The chain is built from TRBV28 and TRBJ2-7; D may be TRBD1 (5 bases). Trimming pared 6 bases from V and 0 bases from J, leaving 9 bases between. This CDR3 region has 13 residues. Germline V gene sequence: CDR1 MDHEN, CDR2 SYDVKM.

This chain uses TRBV5-6 with TRBJ1-3; 7 positions match TRBD1. CDR3 length: 15 amino acids. Germline CDR1 is SGHDT and CDR2 is YYEEEE. V dropped 4 bases and J dropped 3; count of bases not matched to a gene: 7. The CDR3 region is CASSRPTGFGNTIYF. CDR3 nucleotides: TGTGCCAGCAGCCGCCCGACAGGGTTTGGAAACACCATATATTTT.

The count of this clone is one. At one of its ends the junction is not consistent with the germline gene, which may arise from a read error. This sequence joins TRBV5-1 and TRBJ2-3, with D possibly being TRBD2 (5 bases). CDR1 is SGHRS and CDR2 is YFSETQ in the germline V gene. CDR3 length: 14 amino acids. The CDR3 DNA is TGCGCCAGCAGCTTGGGGGCTAGCAGAGATACGCAGTATTTT. Its translation is CASSLGASRDTQYF. The full variable domain, its missing parts supplied by reference TRBV5-1 and TRBJ2-3, is KAGVTQTPRYLIKTRGQQVTLSCSPISGHRSVSWYQQTPGQGLQFLFEYFSETQRNKGNFPGRFSGRQFSNSRSEMNVSTLELGDSALYLCASSLGASRDTQYFGPGTRLTVL.

The chain is built from TRBV5-5 and TRBJ1-5, with TRBD1 matching 9 bases. The J segment lost 0 bases and the V segment lost 4 bases, leaving 11 bases of the junction unmatched. Germline CDR1 and CDR2: SGHKS and YYEKEE (reference sequence). CDR3 size: 18 residues. CDR3 bases: TGTGCCAGCAGCCTGGACAGGGGCGATTCAATTAGCAATCAGCCCCAGCATTTT. Its translation: CASSLDRGDSISNQPQHF.

This chain connects TRBV27 to TRBJ2-7; TRBD2 matches 10 bases. The trim removed 5 bases at V and 4 bases at J, leaving 11 bases unmatched. The CDR3 has 16 amino acids. Germline values: CDR1 MNHEY, CDR2 SMNVEV (reference sequence). This CDR3 is CASSPTMSSGGYEQYF. CDR3 nucleotides: TGTGCCAGCAGTCCCACGATGTCTAGCGGGGGTTACGAGCAGTACTTC.

This clone was seen more than once but under ten times. V and J are TRBV11-2 and TRBJ1-6; D is undetermined. V lost 7 bases and J 8 bases, leaving 12 bases between the germline ends. Germline V gene lookup returns CDR1 SGHAT and CDR2 FQNNGV. The CDR3 extends over 13 amino acids. The CDR3 DNA reads as TGTGCCAGCATGCAGAGGTTGGATTCACCCCTCCACTTT. Protein product: CASMQRLDSPLHF.

The rearrangement uses TRBV4-1 and TRBJ2-7; tentative D call: TRBD1 (5 bases). The V end was cut by 3 bases, the J end by 0 bases, with 9 bases between. Germline V gives CDR1 MGHRA, CDR2 YSYEKL. This CDR3 has 14 residues. For the CDR3, the DNA is TGCGCCAGCAGCCAGGTACAGGTCTCCTACGAGCAGTACTTC. Its protein product is CASSQVQVSYEQYF.

This chain connects TRBV27 to TRBJ1-5; a possible D gene is TRBD1 (5 bases). This CDR3 has 15 amino acids. Trimming shortened V by 4 bases and J by 9 bases, and 19 bases separated the two germline ends. Germline V gives CDR1 MNHEY, CDR2 SMNVEV (reference sequence). For the CDR3, the DNA is TGTGCCAGCAGTTCGACAGCGAAGGGCATCGGGCCCCAGCATTTT. Translated: CASSSTAKGIGPQHF.

This chain joins TRBV4-2 and TRBJ1-5, with TRBD1 matching 10 bases. The CDR3 runs 16 residues. The trim removed 0 bases at V and 4 bases at J, leaving 3 bases unmatched. Germline assignment: CDR1 LGHNA and CDR2 YNFKEQ. The DNA of the CDR3 is TGTGCCAGCAGCCAAGATTCGGACAGGGGGAATCAGCCCCAGCATTTT. Translated, it gives CASSQDSDRGNQPQHF.

The J gene is TRBJ1-1, the V gene TRBV29-1; D ambiguous. The germline gives CDR1 SQVTM, CDR2 ANQGSEA. This CDR3 has 13 amino acids. Between the trimmed V and J ends, which lost 8 bases and 5 bases, there was a span of 18 bases. The CDR3: CSYKAGGGTEAFF. The CDR3 coding sequence is TGCAGCTATAAGGCAGGAGGTGGTACTGAAGCTTTCTTT. The whole variable domain, filled in from reference TRBV29-1 and TRBJ1-1, reads SAVISQKPSRDICQRGTSLTIQCQVDSQVTMMFWYRQQPGQSLTLIATANQGSEATYESGFVIDKFPISRPNLTFSTLTVSNMSPEDSSIYLCSYKAGGGTEAFFGQGTRLTVV.

There are a few counts of this clone. The V call is TRBV4-2, the J call TRBJ2-2; weak D call: TRBD2 (6 bases). V lost 0 bases, J lost 7 bases, and 9 bases lay in between. CDR1 and CDR2 from the germline V gene are LGHNA and YNFKEQ. The CDR3 totals 14 residues. CDR3 sequence reads: CASSQDPGDGELFF. CDR3 sequence (DNA): TGTGCCAGCAGCCAAGATCCGGGGGACGGGGAGCTGTTTTTT.

This chain joins TRBV7-8 and TRBJ2-2; no reliable D call. Trimming cost V 7 bases and J 0 bases, with 9 bases left between them. Germline V CDR1 and CDR2: SGHVS, FQNEAQ. CDR3 length: 14 residues. The CDR3 here is CASTPFSNTGELFF. The CDR3 DNA reads TGTGCCAGCACCCCTTTCTCGAACACCGGGGAGCTGTTTTTT.

The J gene is TRBJ2-5, the V gene TRBV4-2; D possibly corresponds to TRBD2 (6 bases). There are 17 residues in the CDR3. From germline, CDR1 is LGHNA and CDR2 YNFKEQ. Trimming stripped 0 bases from V and 2 bases from J, with 16 bases between. The CDR3 DNA sequence: TGTGCCAGCAGCCAAGAGGGTGATAGCGGTGGGCAAGAGACCCAGTACTTC. It is translated as CASSQEGDSGGQETQYF.

The chain combines TRBV19 with TRBJ2-1; 13 positions agree with TRBD2. The CDR3 totals 17 residues. V was clipped by 8 bases and J by 0 bases; unmatched bases: 7. Germline CDR1 and CDR2: LNHDA and SQIVND (reference sequence). CDR3 loop: CASRTSGGLSSYNEQFF. The CDR3 coding sequence is TGTGCCAGTCGGACTAGCGGGGGCCTGAGCTCCTACAATGAGCAGTTCTTC.